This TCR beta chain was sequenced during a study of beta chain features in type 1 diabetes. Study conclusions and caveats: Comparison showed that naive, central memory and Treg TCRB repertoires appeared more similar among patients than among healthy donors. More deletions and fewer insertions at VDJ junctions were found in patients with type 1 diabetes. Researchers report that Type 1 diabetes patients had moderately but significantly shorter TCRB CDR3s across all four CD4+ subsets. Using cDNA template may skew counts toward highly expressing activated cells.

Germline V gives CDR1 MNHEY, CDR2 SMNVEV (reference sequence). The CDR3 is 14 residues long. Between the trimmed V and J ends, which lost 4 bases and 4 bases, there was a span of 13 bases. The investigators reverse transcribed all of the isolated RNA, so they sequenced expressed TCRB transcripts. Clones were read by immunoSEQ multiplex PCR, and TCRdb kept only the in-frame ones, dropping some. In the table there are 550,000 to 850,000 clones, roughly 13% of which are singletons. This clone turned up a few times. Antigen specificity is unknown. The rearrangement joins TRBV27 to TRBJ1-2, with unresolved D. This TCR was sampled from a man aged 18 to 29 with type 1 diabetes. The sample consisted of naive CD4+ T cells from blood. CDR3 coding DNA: TGTGCCAGCAGTTCCGGACGGTCGCCCTATGGCTACACCTTC. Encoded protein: CASSSGRSPYGYTF.